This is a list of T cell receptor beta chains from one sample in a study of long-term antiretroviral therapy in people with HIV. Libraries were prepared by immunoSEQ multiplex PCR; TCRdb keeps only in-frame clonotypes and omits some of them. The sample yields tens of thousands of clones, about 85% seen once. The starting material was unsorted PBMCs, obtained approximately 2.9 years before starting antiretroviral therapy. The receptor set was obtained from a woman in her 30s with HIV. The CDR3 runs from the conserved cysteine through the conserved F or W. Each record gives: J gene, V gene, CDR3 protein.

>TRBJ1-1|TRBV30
CAWSVIGGKAEAFF
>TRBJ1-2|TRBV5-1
CATGPQGIGGYTF
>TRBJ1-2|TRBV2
CASRGVGYTF
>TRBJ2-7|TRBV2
CASNGAGGAKYF
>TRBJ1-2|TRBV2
CASSERGPNYGYTF
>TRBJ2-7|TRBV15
CATSRDTFDNSYEQYF
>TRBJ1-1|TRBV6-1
CASRRLTDTEAFF
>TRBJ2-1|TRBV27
CASSLMGNEQFF
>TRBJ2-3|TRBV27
CASSSRDSDTQYF
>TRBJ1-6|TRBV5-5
CASSLQVLYNSPLHF
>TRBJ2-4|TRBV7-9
CASSLMASGANKYF
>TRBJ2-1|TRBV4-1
CASRGRDPSYNEQFF
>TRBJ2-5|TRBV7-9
CASSPPQEKPGTGPETQYF
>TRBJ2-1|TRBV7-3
CASSHGTGPFGDNEQFF
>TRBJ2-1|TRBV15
CASGTGMGREQFF
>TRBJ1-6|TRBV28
CASRKPRPNSPLHF
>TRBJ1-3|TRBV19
CASSWASGNTIYF
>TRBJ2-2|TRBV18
CASSPGQANTGELFF
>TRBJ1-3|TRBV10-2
CASSERTANRPGAGNTIYF
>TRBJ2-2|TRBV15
CATSRGGGADTGELFF
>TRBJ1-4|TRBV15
CATSREVGRGEKLFF
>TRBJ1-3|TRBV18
CASSLDRRSSGNTIYF
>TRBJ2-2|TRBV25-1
CASSEHGPTGELFF
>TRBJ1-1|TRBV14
CASSQVTAYEAFF
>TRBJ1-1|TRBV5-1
CASSLRVRGTEAFF
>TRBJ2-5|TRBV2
CATQSAGPYF
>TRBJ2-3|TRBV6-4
CASSDKAELDTQYF
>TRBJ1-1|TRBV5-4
CASIGGNTEAFF
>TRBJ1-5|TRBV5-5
CASRGEDNQPQHF
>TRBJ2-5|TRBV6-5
CASSYWKGETQYF
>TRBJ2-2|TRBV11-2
CASSLLAANTGELFF
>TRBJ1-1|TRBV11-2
CASSSEYTEAFF
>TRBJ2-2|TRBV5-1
CASSFQGQGLTGELFF
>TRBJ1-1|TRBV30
CAWSVRQGIHLNTEAFF
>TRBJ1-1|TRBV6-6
CASSSPGNTEAFF
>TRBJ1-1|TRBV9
CASSVEGVGRAFF
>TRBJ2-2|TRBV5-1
CASSSGTANTGELFF
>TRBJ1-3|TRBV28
CASITEAGPNTIYF
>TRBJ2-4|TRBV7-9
CASSSNDGKNIQYF
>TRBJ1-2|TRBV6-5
CASSYSPGGGYTF
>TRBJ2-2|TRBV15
CATPRRVNTGELFF
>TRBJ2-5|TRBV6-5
CASSYSGTESLSQYF
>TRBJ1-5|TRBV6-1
CASSESVGHRPGLGNQPQHF
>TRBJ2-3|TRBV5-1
CASKELAGTPDTQYF
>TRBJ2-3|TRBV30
CAWSAEGSGGDTDTQYF
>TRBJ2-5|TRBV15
CATSRGDSSQETQYF